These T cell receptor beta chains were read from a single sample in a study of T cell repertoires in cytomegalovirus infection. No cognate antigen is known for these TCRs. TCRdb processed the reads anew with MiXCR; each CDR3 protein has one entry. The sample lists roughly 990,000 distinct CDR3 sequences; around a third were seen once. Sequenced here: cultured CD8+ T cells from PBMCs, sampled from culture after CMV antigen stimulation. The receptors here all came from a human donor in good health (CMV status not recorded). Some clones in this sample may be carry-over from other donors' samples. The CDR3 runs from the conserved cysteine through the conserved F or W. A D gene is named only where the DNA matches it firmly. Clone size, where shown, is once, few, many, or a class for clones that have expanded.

CDR3 protein: CAISDPTPYIDTQYF
CDR3 DNA: TGTGCCATCAGTGACCCGACACCTTACATAGATACGCAGTATTTT
V gene: TRBV10-3
clone size: NA
D gene: NA
J gene: TRBJ2-3

CDR3 protein: CASSQDAIREYNEQFF
CDR3 DNA: TGCGCCAGCAGCCAAGATGCGATCCGGGAGTACAATGAGCAGTTCTTC
V gene: TRBV4-1
clone size: few
D gene: NA
J gene: TRBJ2-1

CDR3 protein: CSARGPALQLSGNTIYF
CDR3 DNA: TGCAGTGCTAGAGGTCCCGCCTTACAGCTCTCTGGAAACACCATATATTTT
V gene: TRBV20-1
clone size: few
D gene: NA
J gene: TRBJ1-3

CDR3 protein: CASIGSQGYEQYF
CDR3 DNA: TGTGCTAGCATTGGGAGTCAGGGTTACGAGCAGTACTTC
V gene: TRBV5-6
clone size: NA
D gene: NA
J gene: TRBJ2-7

CDR3 protein: CASSWTGSTDTQYF
CDR3 DNA: TGTGCCAGCAGTTGGACAGGGTCCACAGATACGCAGTATTTT
V gene: TRBV12-3/TRBV12-4
clone size: many
D gene: TRBD1
J gene: TRBJ2-3

CDR3 protein: CATSDWGAGGDTGELFF
CDR3 DNA: TGTGCCACCAGTGATTGGGGAGCAGGGGGCGACACCGGGGAGCTGTTTTTT
V gene: TRBV24-1
clone size: NA
D gene: TRBD1
J gene: TRBJ2-2

CDR3 protein: CASSRFGMGTTKEAFF
CDR3 DNA: TGTGCCAGCAGCCGTTTCGGCATGGGGACGACGAAAGAAGCTTTCTTT
V gene: TRBV14
clone size: NA
D gene: NA
J gene: TRBJ1-1

CDR3 protein: CASSFQGRGGNTIYF
CDR3 DNA: TGTGCCAGCAGCTTCCAGGGGCGAGGAGGAAACACCATATATTTT
V gene: TRBV7-9
clone size: NA
D gene: NA
J gene: TRBJ1-3

CDR3 protein: CASSLGAADFQETQYF
CDR3 DNA: TGTGCCAGCAGCTTAGGTGCGGCGGATTTCCAAGAGACCCAGTACTTC
V gene: TRBV7-9
clone size: few
D gene: NA
J gene: TRBJ2-5

CDR3 protein: CASSARQGGGEKLFF
CDR3 DNA: TGTGCCAGCAGCGCCAGACAGGGGGGGGGAGAAAAACTGTTTTTT
V gene: TRBV7-9
clone size: NA
D gene: TRBD1
J gene: TRBJ1-4

CDR3 protein: CASSISGNTIYF
CDR3 DNA: TGTGCCAGCAGCATCTCTGGAAACACCATATATTTT
V gene: TRBV5-6
clone size: NA
D gene: NA
J gene: TRBJ1-3

CDR3 protein: CVSRPDRGLYHEQFF
CDR3 DNA: TGTGTCAGCAGACCCGACAGGGGCCTATACCATGAGCAGTTCTTC
V gene: TRBV7-4
clone size: NA
D gene: TRBD1
J gene: TRBJ2-1

CDR3 protein: CASSYLPGGWTEAFF
CDR3 DNA: TGTGCCAGCAGTTACCTTCCGGGTGGGTGGACTGAAGCTTTCTTT
V gene: TRBV6-5
clone size: few
D gene: NA
J gene: TRBJ1-1

CDR3 protein: CASSSSRGGGLFQPQHF
CDR3 DNA: TGTGCCAGCAGCTCGTCCCGGGGCGGGGGCCTTTTTCAGCCCCAGCATTTT
V gene: TRBV5-6
clone size: NA
D gene: NA
J gene: TRBJ1-5

CDR3 protein: CASSQDALGNTEAFF
CDR3 DNA: TGCGCCAGCAGCCAAGATGCATTGGGAAACACTGAAGCTTTCTTT
V gene: TRBV4-3
clone size: NA
D gene: NA
J gene: TRBJ1-1

CDR3 protein: CASSLGLYGYTF
CDR3 DNA: TGTGCCAGCAGCCTAGGACTCTATGGCTACACCTTC
V gene: TRBV7-9
clone size: many
D gene: NA
J gene: TRBJ1-2

CDR3 protein: CASSGSTYEQYF
CDR3 DNA: TGTGCCAGCAGTGGTAGCACCTACGAGCAGTACTTC
V gene: TRBV2
clone size: NA
D gene: NA
J gene: TRBJ2-7

CDR3 protein: CASSVRVGANTEAFF
CDR3 DNA: TGTGCCAGCAGCGTCCGGGTAGGGGCAAACACTGAAGCTTTCTTT
V gene: TRBV9
clone size: NA
D gene: NA
J gene: TRBJ1-1

CDR3 protein: CSARDRGSGVWEQYF
CDR3 DNA: TGCAGTGCTAGAGATCGGGGTAGCGGAGTTTGGGAGCAGTACTTC
V gene: TRBV20-1
clone size: few
D gene: NA
J gene: TRBJ2-7

CDR3 protein: CASRVGQGGILGAEQFF
CDR3 DNA: TGTGCCAGCAGGGTGGGACAGGGGGGGATATTAGGGGCTGAGCAGTTCTTC
V gene: TRBV2
clone size: NA
D gene: TRBD1
J gene: TRBJ2-1

CDR3 protein: CASRYKGQSDTQYF
CDR3 DNA: TGTGCCAGCCGTTATAAGGGGCAGTCAGATACGCAGTATTTT
V gene: TRBV6-4
clone size: NA
D gene: NA
J gene: TRBJ2-3

CDR3 protein: CASGYGTDSSGANVLTF
CDR3 DNA: TGTGCTAGTGGTTATGGGACGGATTCCTCTGGGGCCAACGTCCTGACTTTC
V gene: TRBV12-5
clone size: NA
D gene: NA
J gene: TRBJ2-6

CDR3 protein: CASSLDRERGTDTQYF
CDR3 DNA: TGTGCCAGCAGCTTAGATCGGGAGCGGGGCACAGATACGCAGTATTTT
V gene: TRBV11-2
clone size: NA
D gene: NA
J gene: TRBJ2-3

CDR3 protein: CSASFEGGTEAFF
CDR3 DNA: TGCAGTGCTAGCTTTGAAGGCGGCACTGAAGCTTTCTTT
V gene: TRBV20-1
clone size: NA
D gene: NA
J gene: TRBJ1-1

CDR3 protein: CASSPLGGPNTQYF
CDR3 DNA: TGTGCCAGCAGTCCCCTGGGGGGGCCGAATACGCAGTATTTT
V gene: TRBV6-1
clone size: NA
D gene: NA
J gene: TRBJ2-3

CDR3 protein: CATSRATSGGANEQFF
CDR3 DNA: TGTGCCACCAGCAGGGCGACTAGCGGGGGGGCGAATGAGCAGTTCTTC
V gene: TRBV15
clone size: few
D gene: TRBD2
J gene: TRBJ2-1

CDR3 protein: CASSLWNDGEAFF
CDR3 DNA: TGTGCCAGCAGCTTATGGAACGACGGTGAAGCTTTCTTT
V gene: TRBV7-9
clone size: few
D gene: NA
J gene: TRBJ1-1

CDR3 protein: CASSLPFSGGPGNEQFF
CDR3 DNA: TGTGCCAGCAGCTTACCCTTTAGCGGGGGGCCAGGGAATGAGCAGTTCTTC
V gene: TRBV7-2
clone size: many
D gene: TRBD2
J gene: TRBJ2-1

CDR3 protein: CASTEHIQETQYF
CDR3 DNA: TGTGCCAGCACCGAACATATACAGGAGACCCAGTACTTC
V gene: TRBV6-6
clone size: once
D gene: NA
J gene: TRBJ2-5

CDR3 protein: CASVGTGYYGYTF
CDR3 DNA: TGTGCCAGCGTCGGGACAGGGTACTATGGCTACACCTTC
V gene: TRBV2
clone size: NA
D gene: TRBD1
J gene: TRBJ1-2

CDR3 protein: CASSHPGQSSYNEQFF
CDR3 DNA: TGTGCCAGCAGTCATCCCGGGCAGAGCTCCTACAATGAGCAGTTCTTC
V gene: TRBV12-3/TRBV12-4
clone size: NA
D gene: NA
J gene: TRBJ2-1

CDR3 protein: CSATGRGYTF
CDR3 DNA: TGCAGCGCCACAGGAAGGGGCTACACCTTC
V gene: TRBV29-1
clone size: NA
D gene: NA
J gene: TRBJ1-2

CDR3 protein: CASSPFGGRTDTQYF
CDR3 DNA: TGTGCCAGCAGTCCATTCGGGGGGCGGACAGATACGCAGTATTTT
V gene: TRBV6-2/TRBV6-3
clone size: few
D gene: NA
J gene: TRBJ2-3

CDR3 protein: CASTISGGFTETQYF
CDR3 DNA: TGTGCCAGCACCATCAGCGGGGGCTTTACGGAGACCCAGTACTTC
V gene: TRBV7-2
clone size: many
D gene: TRBD2
J gene: TRBJ2-5

CDR3 protein: CASSLNLNTEAFF
CDR3 DNA: TGTGCCAGCAGCTTGAATTTGAACACTGAAGCTTTCTTT
V gene: TRBV27
clone size: many
D gene: NA
J gene: TRBJ1-1

CDR3 protein: CASSFGGTDYEQYF
CDR3 DNA: TGTGCCAGCAGCTTCGGAGGGACGGACTACGAGCAGTACTTC
V gene: TRBV7-9
clone size: NA
D gene: NA
J gene: TRBJ2-7

CDR3 protein: CATSHYTGGGEKLFF
CDR3 DNA: TGTGCCACCAGCCATTATACAGGGGGAGGAGAAAAACTGTTTTTT
V gene: TRBV15
clone size: NA
D gene: TRBD1
J gene: TRBJ1-4